This T cell receptor (beta chain) was recovered during a study of CD8 T cells in ankylosing spondylitis. Each CDR3 protein is one row after TCRdb ran MiXCR on the 5' RACE reads. The sample lists more than 300,000 distinct CDR3 sequences, around a tenth seen once, with around 10% in the top ten. This clonotype was counted at least ten times. The receptor comes from a female donor with ankylosing spondylitis or in good health (not recorded which). Sequences were obtained from blood, either unsorted or a sorted T cell fraction (not recorded which).

Here the CDR3 DNA reads TGCAGCGTTGTATCTAGGGATACGCAGTATTTT. Translating gives CSVVSRDTQYF. The rearrangement links TRBV29-1 to TRBJ2-3; D remains ambiguous. The CDR3 length is 11 residues. V was clipped by 4 bases and J by 6 bases, with 8 bases between them. Germline V gene lookup returns CDR1 SQVTM and CDR2 ANQGSEA.